These 9 T cell receptor beta chains share one sample of origin, sequenced in a study of shared clonotypes between healthy human individuals. TCRdb's table, derived via immunoSEQ multiplex PCR, lists solely in-frame clones and lacks some. The sample records 2 million to 2.5 million clones, 93% being singletons. What was sequenced was naive CD4+ T cells from PBMCs. Subset in this sample: CD45RA+ positively selected. The receptors were gathered from a man aged 18 to 30 in good health. Some clones in this sample may be carry-over from other donors' samples.

Turning to this clone: Within the sample, other DNA sequences also encode this same CDR3. This chain connects TRBV9 to TRBJ2-3; unclear D gene. The germline gives CDR1 SGDLS, CDR2 YYNGEE. V was pared by 0 bases and J by 0 bases, with 5 bases between. The length of the CDR3 is 14 residues. The CDR3 reads CASSVEGSTDTQYF. The CDR3 nucleotides are TGTGCCAGCAGCGTAGAAGGCAGCACAGATACGCAGTATTTT.

This rearrangement joins TRBV5-1 to TRBJ2-5, with D possibly matching TRBD1 (6 bases). V was clipped by 1 base and J by 4 bases, with 14 bases between them. Germline lookup yields CDR1 SGHRS and CDR2 YFSETQ. The length of the CDR3 is 15 residues. The CDR3 here is CASSLTGQSGETQYF. Here the CDR3 DNA reads TGCGCCAGCAGCTTGACAGGGCAATCCGGAGAGACCCAGTACTTC.

V gene TRBV2 combines with J gene TRBJ2-7; 9 nucleotides align to TRBD1. J was trimmed by 4 bases and V by 3 bases; bases with no gene match: 4. The CDR3 has 14 amino acids. Germline loops: CDR1 SNHLY, CDR2 FYNNEI. This chain's CDR3 is CASSDRDRVYEQYF. The CDR3, as DNA: TGTGCCAGCAGTGATAGGGACAGGGTGTACGAGCAGTACTTC.

This chain connects TRBV19 to TRBJ1-2, with D maybe TRBD1 (6 bases). The V end lost 3 bases, the J end lost 4 bases, and 21 bases lay between the germline ends. The CDR3 is 17 residues long. Germline loops: CDR1 LNHDA, CDR2 SQIVND (reference sequence). CDR3 bases: TGTGCCAGTAGTATTATGGGATCAGGACAGAATTCCTATGGCTACACCTTC. Translating gives CASSIMGSGQNSYGYTF.

Comments on this clone: The identical CDR3 is also encoded by other nucleotide sequences in the sample. The chain has TRBV5-1 and TRBJ2-3; D unresolved. V gave up 2 bases and J gave up 1 base, with 5 bases separating them. The germline CDR1 and CDR2 sequences are SGHRS and YFSETQ. CDR3 length: 13 residues. The CDR3 sequence: CASSLQGTDTQYF. In DNA, the CDR3 is TGCGCCAGCAGCTTACAAGGCACAGATACGCAGTATTTT.

This sequence joins TRBV30 and TRBJ1-3; tentative D call: TRBD1 (6 bases). Per the germline V gene, CDR1 is GTSNPN and CDR2 is SVGIG (reference sequence). There are 12 residues in the CDR3. The CDR3 nucleotides are TGTGCGGGGGCTTCCTCTGGAAACACCATATATTTT. Protein: CAGASSGNTIYF.

The chain links TRBV6-5 to TRBJ2-1; TRBD2 aligns across 9 bases. Looked up from germline, CDR1 is MNHEY and CDR2 is SVGAGI. Unmatched junction bases numbered 5, after V lost 0 bases and J lost 5 bases. This CDR3 region has 16 residues. The CDR3 nucleotides are TGTGCCAGCAGTTACTCGGCTAGCGGGGTCGACAATGAGCAGTTCTTC. As protein: CASSYSASGVDNEQFF.

J is TRBJ1-1 and V is TRBV19, with 9 bases identical to TRBD1. The V segment lost 4 bases and the J segment 0 bases; nucleotides outside the gene matches: 12. Germline V gene sequence: CDR1 LNHDA, CDR2 SQIVND (reference sequence). The CDR3 totals 18 residues. Here the CDR3 reads CASSSLRRDRAMNTEAFF. In DNA, the CDR3 is TGTGCCAGTAGTAGTCTTAGGCGGGACAGGGCGATGAACACTGAAGCTTTCTTT.

This chain uses TRBV2 with TRBJ2-1; 7 bases line up with TRBD2. The CDR3 is 15 amino acids. Germline CDR1 reads SNHLY; CDR2 reads FYNNEI. V gave up 9 bases and J gave up 10 bases; unmatched junction bases: 18. DNA of the CDR3: TGTGCCAGTAGGGTAGGGAGGGAGGGCCTTAACGAGCAGTTCTTC. It codes for CASRVGREGLNEQFF.